Given below is one T cell receptor (beta chain) in context. As yet, its antigen is unknown. CDR1 is SGDLS and CDR2 is YYNGEE in the germline V gene. V shed 6 bases and J shed 7 bases, with 11 bases lying between them. The CDR3 has 12 residues. The source of the sample is a study of Graves' ophthalmopathy and Graves' hyperthyroidism. The authors amplified TCR beta CDR3 regions from RNA transcripts. HTBI-primed RT-PCR formed the first round, and a multiplex PCR formed the second. TCRdb ran MiXCR on the multiplex PCR reads and lists one entry per CDR3 protein. Of about 550,000 distinct CDR3 sequences in the sample, approximately 37% are singletons; the top ten hold less than 4.5%. Broader study findings: Also, most clonotypes expanded in the thyroid above 0.001 frequency appeared in blood.

The V gene is TRBV9, the J gene TRBJ2-1, with D maybe TRBD2 (6 bases). This receptor was identified in an adult man with Graves' hyperthyroidism. The sequencing sample was made of peripheral blood or thyroid tissue (not recorded which). The CDR3 nucleotides are TGTGCCAGCACATCGGGGGTAAATGAGCAGTTCTTC. Its translation is CASTSGVNEQFF.